The rows below give T cell receptor beta chains drawn from one sample of a study of T-cell memory formation after mild COVID-19. One entry per CDR3 protein results from TCRdb running MiXCR on the 5' RACE reads. The sample records around 320,000 distinct CDR3 sequences, 25% to 30% being singletons. Sequencing input: PBMCs or a T cell subset sorted from them (not recorded which). The receptors originated from an adult woman who had mild COVID-19 (a few samples of this study predate the infection). Cell type and time point are not known. The CDR3 runs from the conserved cysteine through the conserved F or W. D genes are given only for firm matches. Clone size is given for some rows only: seen once, a few or many times, or a class if the clone is expanded.

CDR3	DNA	V	J	size	D
CATSVGRAGEQFF	TGTGCCACCAGTGTAGGCAGGGCGGGTGAGCAGTTCTTC	TRBV24-1	TRBJ2-1	NA	NA
CASSVRGRHGYTF	TGTGCCAGCAGTGTCCGGGGGCGTCATGGCTACACCTTC	TRBV2	TRBJ1-2	few	NA
CASSQLNLVVNEQFF	TGTGCCAGCAGTCAACTTAATCTAGTCGTCAATGAGCAGTTCTTC	TRBV12-3/TRBV12-4	TRBJ2-1	few	NA
CASSLDRRTDTQYF	TGTGCCAGCAGTTTAGACAGGCGCACAGATACGCAGTATTTT	TRBV12-3/TRBV12-4	TRBJ2-3	NA	NA
CASSLVPPDYYNEQFF	TGTGCCAGCAGCTTAGTCCCCCCGGACTACTACAATGAGCAGTTCTTC	TRBV11-3	TRBJ2-1	few	NA
CASSFVGTRTDTQYF	TGTGCCAGCAGTTTCGTCGGGACTAGAACAGATACGCAGTATTTT	TRBV12-3/TRBV12-4	TRBJ2-3	few	TRBD2
CASSQERYSEAFF	TGCGCCAGCAGCCAAGAGCGATATAGTGAAGCTTTCTTT	TRBV4-1	TRBJ1-1	once	NA
CASTSGNSNEQFF	TGCGCCAGCACCAGCGGGAATTCTAATGAGCAGTTCTTC	TRBV5-1	TRBJ2-1	NA	TRBD2
CASSSTQVPSNTEAFF	TGTGCCAGCTCATCTACACAGGTCCCGTCGAACACTGAAGCTTTCTTT	TRBV18	TRBJ1-1	once	NA
CILSGCGLETQYF	TGCATCCTTAGCGGGTGCGGCCTGGAGACCCAGTACTTC	TRBV29-1	TRBJ2-5	NA	TRBD2
CASSSLGGNEQFF	TGTGCCAGCAGCTCCCTCGGGGGGAATGAGCAGTTCTTC	TRBV7-6	TRBJ2-1	many	TRBD2
CASSLARRDHEQFF	TGCGCCAGCAGCTTGGCCAGGCGGGACCATGAGCAGTTCTTC	TRBV5-1	TRBJ2-1	NA	NA
CASSFYTGVGYEQYF	TGTGCCAGCAGTTTTTACACAGGGGTCGGCTACGAGCAGTACTTC	TRBV27	TRBJ2-7	once	TRBD1
CASMVSGEFNEQFF	TGTGCCAGCATGGTCTCAGGGGAGTTCAATGAGCAGTTCTTC	TRBV12-3/TRBV12-4	TRBJ2-1	few	NA
CASSVGGGSYQPQHF	TGTGCCAGCAGCGTAGGAGGGGGCTCTTATCAGCCCCAGCATTTT	TRBV9	TRBJ1-5	NA	TRBD1
CASSLNRGGGTDTQYF	TGTGCCAGCAGTTTAAATAGGGGTGGGGGCACAGATACGCAGTATTTT	TRBV12-3/TRBV12-4	TRBJ2-3	few	NA
CASRLLTGDSYNSPLHF	TGTGCCAGCAGACTTTTGACAGGGGACTCCTATAATTCACCCCTCCACTTT	TRBV3-1	TRBJ1-6	NA	TRBD1
CASGSSGQETQYF	TGTGCCAGCGGGTCTAGCGGGCAAGAGACCCAGTACTTC	TRBV12-3/TRBV12-4	TRBJ2-5	few	TRBD2
CASSEEILYEQYF	TGTGCCAGCAGTGAAGAGATTCTCTACGAGCAGTACTTC	TRBV2	TRBJ2-7	few	NA
CASSLWTDTGELFF	TGCGCCAGCAGCCTCTGGACAGACACCGGGGAGCTGTTTTTT	TRBV4-1	TRBJ2-2	NA	NA
CSAKGGADTQYF	TGCAGTGCTAAAGGGGGCGCAGATACGCAGTATTTT	TRBV20-1	TRBJ2-3	NA	TRBD1
CASSLSAGTTEAFF	TGTGCCAGCAGTTTAAGCGCAGGGACTACGGAGGCTTTCTTT	TRBV12-3/TRBV12-4	TRBJ1-1	NA	NA
CASSLSGPYGYTF	TGTGCCAGCAGCTTATCCGGTCCCTATGGCTACACCTTC	TRBV7-3	TRBJ1-2	few	NA
CSVEGDYGYTF	TGCAGCGTTGAGGGGGACTATGGCTACACCTTC	TRBV29-1	TRBJ1-2	few	NA
CASSLGRRSNYEQYF	TGTGCCAGCAGTTTAGGTCGCCGCTCTAACTACGAGCAGTACTTC	TRBV12-3/TRBV12-4	TRBJ2-7	few	NA
CSATETVFGYEQYF	TGCAGCGCAACTGAGACAGTATTTGGCTACGAGCAGTACTTC	TRBV29-1	TRBJ2-7	few	NA
CASSFRLSTDTQYF	TGTGCCAGCAGTTTCAGGCTGAGCACAGATACGCAGTATTTT	TRBV12-3/TRBV12-4	TRBJ2-3	NA	NA
CASSFRDSFTYEQYF	TGTGCCAGCAGTTTCCGCGATAGTTTCACCTACGAGCAGTACTTC	TRBV6-2/TRBV6-3	TRBJ2-7	few	NA
CASSLVWQNTGELFF	TGTGCCAGCAGCCTAGTCTGGCAGAACACCGGGGAGCTGTTTTTT	TRBV7-9	TRBJ2-2	few	NA
CASGPTGLSSYNEQFF	TGTGCCAGCGGCCCTACAGGGTTAAGCTCCTACAATGAGCAGTTCTTC	TRBV25-1	TRBJ2-1	many	NA
CSRVGTDPYGYTF	TGCAGCCGTGTGGGGACAGACCCCTATGGCTACACCTTC	TRBV29-1	TRBJ1-2	NA	TRBD1
CASSRTGGVETQYF	TGCGCCAGCAGCAGAACAGGGGGCGTTGAGACCCAGTACTTC	TRBV5-1	TRBJ2-5	few	TRBD1
CSVGGDYGYTF	TGCAGCGTTGGGGGAGACTATGGCTACACCTTC	TRBV29-1	TRBJ1-2	NA	NA
CASRLGQGAFF	TGTGCCAGCAGATTGGGACAAGGAGCTTTCTTT	TRBV6-2/TRBV6-3	TRBJ1-1	many	NA
CASSLMAGELFF	TGTGCCAGCAGCTTGATGGCCGGGGAGCTGTTTTTT	TRBV5-5	TRBJ2-2	NA	NA
CSASWGVGDQPQHF	TGCAGTGCTAGCTGGGGGGTCGGGGATCAGCCCCAGCATTTT	TRBV20-1	TRBJ1-5	few	NA
CASSLIYRTSTDTQYF	TGCGCCAGCAGCTTGATTTATCGGACTAGCACAGATACGCAGTATTTT	TRBV5-1	TRBJ2-3	NA	NA
CASTSRVSYNEQFF	TGTGCCAGCACATCGAGGGTCTCCTACAATGAGCAGTTCTTC	TRBV6-2/TRBV6-3	TRBJ2-1	few	NA
CASTSPRNTEAFF	TGTGCCAGCACCTCGCCTCGGAACACTGAAGCTTTCTTT	TRBV12-3/TRBV12-4	TRBJ1-1	many	NA
CASSPGPRSSSYEQYF	TGTGCCAGCAGCCCGGGGCCTCGGAGTAGCTCCTACGAGCAGTACTTC	TRBV27	TRBJ2-7	NA	NA
CASSPRRVDTQYF	TGTGCCAGCAGCCCTCGTAGGGTCGATACGCAGTATTTT	TRBV11-2	TRBJ2-3	NA	NA
CSAISLSGASYEQYF	TGCAGTGCTATCTCGCTTAGCGGGGCCTCCTACGAGCAGTACTTC	TRBV20-1	TRBJ2-7	many	TRBD2
CASRQAVLAGNSAVNNEQFF	TGTGCCAGCAGACAAGCTGTACTAGCGGGAAATTCGGCAGTTAACAATGAGCAGTTCTTC	TRBV5-6	TRBJ2-1	few	TRBD2
CASSALGAGNYNEQFF	TGTGCCAGCAGTGCGCTCGGAGCGGGGAACTACAATGAGCAGTTCTTC	TRBV12-3/TRBV12-4	TRBJ2-1	few	TRBD2
CASSQGAGQGALNSPLHF	TGTGCCAGCAGCCAAGGGGCTGGACAGGGGGCTCTTAATTCACCCCTCCACTTT	TRBV3-1	TRBJ1-6	few	TRBD1
CASRGQGNTEAFF	TGTGCCAGCAGGGGACAGGGGAACACTGAAGCTTTCTTT	TRBV4-2	TRBJ1-1	few	TRBD1
CASSGTDGDYEQYF	TGTGCCAGCAGTGGGACCGACGGAGACTACGAGCAGTACTTC	TRBV27	TRBJ2-7	NA	NA
CASSPGPGDAEAFF	TGTGCCAGCAGCCCCGGACCCGGGGACGCTGAAGCTTTCTTT	TRBV7-6	TRBJ1-1	few	NA
CSPRGPYNEQFF	TGCAGCCCCCGGGGCCCATACAATGAGCAGTTCTTC	TRBV29-1	TRBJ2-1	NA	NA
CASLGASNTGELFF	TGCGCCAGCTTAGGAGCCTCTAACACCGGGGAGCTGTTTTTT	TRBV5-1	TRBJ2-2	NA	NA